These 12 T cell receptor beta chains originate from one sample sequenced in a study of blood T cells in healthy people across ages (dated by TCRdb to 2014 to 2015). The library was built by means of 5' RACE. The data were produced on an Illumina HiSeq 2500. A second PCR of roughly 7 to 12 cycles was run with a J-beta primer mix and a sample-barcoded 5' primer. The raw public reads went through TCRdb reprocessing: fastp at Q25, MiXCR clone calling, in-frame beta chains kept. Duplicate CDR3 protein sequences are folded into a single record with the most common DNA and genes. This sample has some 940,000 distinct CDR3 sequences in its table, and 25% to 35% of those were observed once. Together, the top ten hold about 9.4% of the sample. The data were also submitted as part of a second study, on T cells of mothers and their children.

The sequenced sample consisted of blood. These receptors came from a woman between 40 and 55 years old in good health.

About this clonotype itself: This may stem from a read error, because a much larger clone lies one nucleotide away. This CDR3 fails to terminate in the conserved phenylalanine or tryptophan, so it likely reflects a read error. The gene calls are TRBV14 and TRBJ2-7; D could derive from TRBD1 or TRBD2 (5 bases each). The CDR3 sequence is 14 residues long. CDR1 and CDR2 from the germline V gene are SGHDN and FVKESK. V was trimmed by 4 bases and J by 1 base, leaving 11 bases between them. The CDR3 is CASSLGDPSYEQYC. Here the CDR3 DNA reads TGTGCCAGCAGCCTAGGGGACCCGTCCTACGAGCAGTACTGC.

With regard to this clonotype: With a much larger clone just one base away, this may be a read error. The rearrangement links TRBV5-1 to TRBJ2-1; 9 bases fit TRBD2. The CDR3 length is 18 residues. Germline CDR1 SGHRS, CDR2 YFSETQ. The trim removed 1 base at V and 8 bases at J, leaving 16 bases unmatched. The CDR3 DNA follows: TGCGCCAGCAGCTTGCCGTCTAGCGGGGAGCCCTACCTACATGAGCAGTTCTTC. Translating it yields CASSLPSSGEPYLHEQFF. Filled out from reference TRBV5-1 and TRBJ2-1, the complete variable domain reads KAGVTQTPRYLIKTRGQQVTLSCSPISGHRSVSWYQQTPGQGLQFLFEYFSETQRNKGNFPGRFSGRQFSNSRSEMNVSTLELGDSALYLCASSLPSSGEPYLHEQFFGPGTRLTVL.

The chain couples TRBV3-1 to TRBJ2-1; 8 nucleotides line up with TRBD1. The ends lost 4 bases at V and 8 bases at J; junction bases unmatched: 4. The germline V gene has CDR1 LGHDT and CDR2 YNNKEL (reference sequence). This CDR3 spans 13 amino acids. CDR3 amino acids: CASSPGQGYEQFF. CDR3 nucleotides: TGTGCCAGCAGCCCAGGACAGGGCTATGAGCAGTTCTTC.

This clonotype was seen only a few times. This chain connects TRBV7-2 to TRBJ1-3; possible D gene TRBD1, 6 bases. Trimming took off 5 bases at V and 2 bases at J, with 16 bases between the two ends. The CDR3 has 16 amino acids. Germline assignment: CDR1 SGHTA and CDR2 FQGNSA. CDR3 in DNA: TGTGCCAGCAGCACCCACCCAGGGGTAACTGGAAACACCATATATTTT. Its protein is CASSTHPGVTGNTIYF.

In regard to this clonotype: A much larger clone lies a single base off, so this may be a read error. The gene calls are TRBV5-1 and TRBJ2-7; D call uncertain. Per the germline V gene, CDR1 is SGHRS and CDR2 is YFSETQ. This CDR3 region has 14 residues. CDR3: CACSFSPDSYEQYF. The CDR3 region has the DNA TGCGCCTGCAGCTTCTCCCCCGACTCCTACGAGCAGTACTTC.

The chain has TRBV28 and TRBJ2-3; 9 bases are a match to TRBD1. With V trimmed by 6 bases and J by 3 bases, 7 bases remained unmatched. The CDR3 is 15 residues long. The germline gives CDR1 MDHEN, CDR2 SYDVKM. The CDR3 DNA sequence: TGTGCCAGCAGGGGGGGACAGGGCGAGACAGATACGCAGTATTTT. Its protein product is CASRGGQGETDTQYF.

This clonotype was seen at least ten times. The V call is TRBV7-2, the J call TRBJ2-5; no firm D call. The CDR3 runs 15 residues. CDR1 and CDR2 (germline): SGHTA, FQGNSA. V lost 3 bases and J 5 bases, leaving 16 bases between the germline ends. The CDR3 bases are TGTGCCAGCAGCTTTGTTGCCGGCGCTTGGGAGACCCAGTACTTC. It specifies CASSFVAGAWETQYF.

V is TRBV9 and J is TRBJ2-3; tentative D call: TRBD1 (6 bases). The CDR3 is 17 residues long. Germline V gives CDR1 SGDLS, CDR2 YYNGEE. V lost 1 base and J lost 0, with 15 bases in between. In DNA form, the CDR3 reads TGTGCCAGCAGCGTACTTGGACAGAGGATTAGCACAGATACGCAGTATTTT. Its translation: CASSVLGQRISTDTQYF.

The J gene is TRBJ2-5, the V gene TRBV28; 9 nucleotides agree with TRBD1. The end of the DNA fits TRBJ2-7 better, so the J call may be wrong. Germline assignment: CDR1 MDHEN and CDR2 SYDVKM. The CDR3 runs 15 residues. In DNA form, the CDR3 reads TGTGCCAGCAGTAGCGCGGGGACAGGGCTGTACGAGCAGTACTTC. Translated, it gives CASSSAGTGLYEQYF.

The chain is built from TRBV29-1 and TRBJ2-7; 10 bases line up with TRBD2. This CDR3 contains 16 residues. CDR1 SQVTM and CDR2 ANQGSEA come from the germline V gene. The J segment lost 1 base and the V segment lost 5 bases, leaving 11 bases of the junction unmatched. In DNA, the CDR3 is TGCAGCGTTACACCCGTTGGGACTAGCGCTTCCTACGAGCAGTACTTC. As protein: CSVTPVGTSASYEQYF.

The sample holds a few counts of this clonotype. This chain uses TRBV2 with TRBJ2-1, with D tentatively TRBD2 (6 bases). CDR1 is SNHLY, CDR2 FYNNEI, per germline. The CDR3 sequence is 15 residues long. The ends were cut back, 3 bases at V and 0 bases at J, with 9 bases in the middle. CDR3 amino acids: CASSDAGSSYNEQFF. The CDR3 bases are TGTGCCAGCAGTGATGCGGGGAGCTCCTACAATGAGCAGTTCTTC.

This clonotype was recorded a few times. The V gene is TRBV4-3, the J gene TRBJ2-2, with 7 bases lining up with TRBD1. CDR1 and CDR2 from the germline V gene are LGHNA and YSLEER. J gave up 2 bases and V 2 bases, and 8 bases lay outside the gene matches. The CDR3 is 17 residues long. The CDR3 loop reads CASSQSNRGSNTGELFF. The DNA for the CDR3 is TGCGCCAGCAGCCAATCCAACAGGGGAAGTAACACCGGGGAGCTGTTTTTT.